This paragraph reports one T cell receptor (beta chain). CDR3 length equals 15 residues. V lost 0 bases to trimming and J lost 3 bases; unmatched junction nucleotides: 2. Germline V gives CDR1 MNHEY, CDR2 SVGAGI. This sample stems from a study of technical replicates of blood from a handful of donors. The repertoire was sequenced with immunoSEQ multiplex PCR; TCRdb's copy has only in-frame clones and lacks some. This table has about 57,000 clones, around 90% appearing once. The chain links TRBV6-5 to TRBJ2-7; 10 bases are shared with TRBD1. The sequence derives from a human donor in good health. Some clones in this sample may be carry-over from other donors' samples. Input material: PBMCs. The CDR3 region has the DNA TGTGCCAGCAGTTACTCGAGGACAGGGGGCTACGAGCAGTACTTC. Encoded protein: CASSYSRTGGYEQYF.